What follows describes a single T cell receptor beta chain. The record originates from a study of T cell changes during pregnancy in multiple sclerosis. The assay was immunoSEQ multiplex PCR, and TCRdb's table has in-frame clones only and misses some. There are about 110,000 clones in the sample; around 93% occur only once, and less than 2% lies in the top ten. This TCR was sampled from a female donor with multiple sclerosis, enrolled in a pregnancy study. The source was peripheral blood, collected after pregnancy.

In DNA, the CDR3 is TGTGCCAGCAGCGAATTCGGGACTAGGCCGACCGGGGAGCTGTTTTTT. Translating it yields CASSEFGTRPTGELFF. The chain joins TRBV7-6 to TRBJ2-2; 8 nucleotides align to TRBD2. The V and J ends lost 5 bases and 5 bases, in that order; junction bases with no gene match: 10. Germline V gene lookup returns CDR1 SGHVS and CDR2 FNYEAQ. The CDR3 is 16 amino acids.